The rows below give T cell receptor beta chains drawn from one sample of a study of CXCR3-negative and CXCR3-positive naive CD8 T cells. TCRdb reanalyzed the 5' RACE reads and collapses them to one entry per CDR3 protein, without DNA. This sample lists about 40,000 distinct CDR3 sequences; its ten largest clones have 6% to 8.5%. Sample: memory CD8+ T cells from blood. These receptors came from a human donor in good health. Some clones in this sample may be carry-over from other donors' samples. CDR3s include the opening cysteine and the closing phenylalanine or tryptophan. The order of the fields is J gene, clone size, CDR3 length, V gene, CDR3 protein. Not all rows give a size; the values are once, few, many and, for expanded clones, a class.

J gene: TRBJ2-5
clone size: NA
CDR3 length: 14
V gene: TRBV13
CDR3 protein: CASSLERGSETQYF

J gene: TRBJ1-1
clone size: NA
CDR3 length: 14
V gene: TRBV4-2
CDR3 protein: CASSPGQDPSEAFF

J gene: TRBJ2-7
clone size: NA
CDR3 length: 14
V gene: TRBV20-1
CDR3 protein: CSAREAGAAYEQYF

J gene: TRBJ1-1
clone size: NA
CDR3 length: 15
V gene: TRBV5-1
CDR3 protein: CASSFYTGGGTEAFF

J gene: TRBJ2-3
clone size: NA
CDR3 length: 13
V gene: TRBV7-2
CDR3 protein: CASLVLNTDTQYF

J gene: TRBJ2-7
clone size: NA
CDR3 length: 15
V gene: TRBV15
CDR3 protein: CATSRDPASADEQYF

J gene: TRBJ2-3
clone size: medium-sized
CDR3 length: 16
V gene: TRBV6-4
CDR3 protein: CASSDSLAGTTDTQYF

J gene: TRBJ2-7
clone size: NA
CDR3 length: 15
V gene: TRBV20-1
CDR3 protein: CSARKQGGPFNEQYF

J gene: TRBJ1-1
clone size: medium-sized
CDR3 length: 14
V gene: TRBV7-2
CDR3 protein: CASSLGGGDTEAFF

J gene: TRBJ2-5
clone size: NA
CDR3 length: 16
V gene: TRBV29-1
CDR3 protein: CSVEPSTAVYQETQYF

J gene: TRBJ2-3
clone size: NA
CDR3 length: 16
V gene: TRBV14
CDR3 protein: CASSQGFGTSTDTQYF

J gene: TRBJ2-5
clone size: NA
CDR3 length: 15
V gene: TRBV28
CDR3 protein: CASSTTEGGGETQYF

J gene: TRBJ2-7
clone size: NA
CDR3 length: 13
V gene: TRBV14
CDR3 protein: CASSQDHSYEQYF

J gene: TRBJ2-1
clone size: NA
CDR3 length: 20
V gene: TRBV28
CDR3 protein: CASSPVRSKYEGGTYNEQFF

J gene: TRBJ2-3
clone size: NA
CDR3 length: 13
V gene: TRBV7-6
CDR3 protein: CASSWGSTDTQYF

J gene: TRBJ2-7
clone size: NA
CDR3 length: 12
V gene: TRBV30
CDR3 protein: CAWSDGSYEQYF

J gene: TRBJ2-5
clone size: NA
CDR3 length: 17
V gene: TRBV6-2/TRBV6-3
CDR3 protein: CASSYSSSVLGEETQYF

J gene: TRBJ1-1
clone size: NA
CDR3 length: 18
V gene: TRBV20-1
CDR3 protein: CSALALSGELFMNTEAFF

J gene: TRBJ2-1
clone size: NA
CDR3 length: 15
V gene: TRBV6-4
CDR3 protein: CASSGTSSSANEQFF

J gene: TRBJ2-2
clone size: NA
CDR3 length: 12
V gene: TRBV7-8
CDR3 protein: CASSYGTGELFF

J gene: TRBJ2-5
clone size: NA
CDR3 length: 11
V gene: TRBV29-1
CDR3 protein: CSGGIQETQYF

J gene: TRBJ1-2
clone size: NA
CDR3 length: 13
V gene: TRBV7-2
CDR3 protein: CASSLVEAYGYTF

J gene: TRBJ2-1
clone size: NA
CDR3 length: 15
V gene: TRBV7-6
CDR3 protein: CASGGAVNVAGEQFF

J gene: TRBJ2-1
clone size: NA
CDR3 length: 12
V gene: TRBV29-1
CDR3 protein: CSVEFPDNEQFF

J gene: TRBJ2-5
clone size: NA
CDR3 length: 15
V gene: TRBV29-1
CDR3 protein: CSVEGLAANQETQYF

J gene: TRBJ2-3
clone size: NA
CDR3 length: 16
V gene: TRBV12-5
CDR3 protein: CASGAQTELGTDTQYF

J gene: TRBJ2-1
clone size: NA
CDR3 length: 15
V gene: TRBV6-4
CDR3 protein: CASSDSGAPANEQFF

J gene: TRBJ1-2
clone size: NA
CDR3 length: 17
V gene: TRBV7-3
CDR3 protein: CASSLKPAGQGEYGYTF

J gene: TRBJ2-1
clone size: NA
CDR3 length: 16
V gene: TRBV19
CDR3 protein: CASSPLQGPPYNEQFF

J gene: TRBJ1-2
clone size: NA
CDR3 length: 14
V gene: TRBV7-6
CDR3 protein: CASSSGAPGYGYTF

J gene: TRBJ2-5
clone size: NA
CDR3 length: 13
V gene: TRBV21-1
CDR3 protein: CASSARVQETQYF

J gene: TRBJ2-5
clone size: NA
CDR3 length: 15
V gene: TRBV6-5
CDR3 protein: CASRLRLAAQETQYF

J gene: TRBJ2-7
clone size: NA
CDR3 length: 14
V gene: TRBV28
CDR3 protein: CASSLGGQGSEQYF

J gene: TRBJ1-2
clone size: NA
CDR3 length: 15
V gene: TRBV13
CDR3 protein: CASSPSRTGAQGYTF

J gene: TRBJ2-1
clone size: NA
CDR3 length: 13
V gene: TRBV27
CDR3 protein: CASSWTSGDEQFF

J gene: TRBJ2-3
clone size: NA
CDR3 length: 18
V gene: TRBV5-5
CDR3 protein: CASSLAIFQQATTDTQYF

J gene: TRBJ1-6
clone size: NA
CDR3 length: 12
V gene: TRBV6-6
CDR3 protein: CASSPTWGALHF

J gene: TRBJ2-7
clone size: NA
CDR3 length: 13
V gene: TRBV29-1
CDR3 protein: CSVGGERTYEQYF

J gene: TRBJ2-2
clone size: NA
CDR3 length: 15
V gene: TRBV4-1
CDR3 protein: CASSRSGEGTGELFF

J gene: TRBJ2-3
clone size: NA
CDR3 length: 16
V gene: TRBV20-1
CDR3 protein: CSARASFLRGADTQYF

J gene: TRBJ2-3
clone size: NA
CDR3 length: 14
V gene: TRBV6-4
CDR3 protein: CASKLAGSTDTQYF

J gene: TRBJ2-7
clone size: NA
CDR3 length: 15
V gene: TRBV28
CDR3 protein: CASIRNGQVVGEQYF

J gene: TRBJ2-7
clone size: NA
CDR3 length: 13
V gene: TRBV5-6
CDR3 protein: CASSLATSYEQYF

J gene: TRBJ2-1
clone size: NA
CDR3 length: 14
V gene: TRBV28
CDR3 protein: CASSPIWGNNEQFF

J gene: TRBJ2-3
clone size: NA
CDR3 length: 16
V gene: TRBV6-6
CDR3 protein: CASSYGRIGDADTQYF

J gene: TRBJ2-7
clone size: NA
CDR3 length: 16
V gene: TRBV28
CDR3 protein: CASSSLAPDGDYEQYF

J gene: TRBJ1-2
clone size: NA
CDR3 length: 14
V gene: TRBV6-2/TRBV6-3
CDR3 protein: CASSSLRDPYGYTF

J gene: TRBJ2-1
clone size: NA
CDR3 length: 15
V gene: TRBV4-3
CDR3 protein: CASSRTTGYYNEQFF

J gene: TRBJ2-7
clone size: NA
CDR3 length: 15
V gene: TRBV5-1
CDR3 protein: CASSSTGPVTHEQYF

J gene: TRBJ1-5
clone size: NA
CDR3 length: 14
V gene: TRBV7-9
CDR3 protein: CASSLGESNQPQHF